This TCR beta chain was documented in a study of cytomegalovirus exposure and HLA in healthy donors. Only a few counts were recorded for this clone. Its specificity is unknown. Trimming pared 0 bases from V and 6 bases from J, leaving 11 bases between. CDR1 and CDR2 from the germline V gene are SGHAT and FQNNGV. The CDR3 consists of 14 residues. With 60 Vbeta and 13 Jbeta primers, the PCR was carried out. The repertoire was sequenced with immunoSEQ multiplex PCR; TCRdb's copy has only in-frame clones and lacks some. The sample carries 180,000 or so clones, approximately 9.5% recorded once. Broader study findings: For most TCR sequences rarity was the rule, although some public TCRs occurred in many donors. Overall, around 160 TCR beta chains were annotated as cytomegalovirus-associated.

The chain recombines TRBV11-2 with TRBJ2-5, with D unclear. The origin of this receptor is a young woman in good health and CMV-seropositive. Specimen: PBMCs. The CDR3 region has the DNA TGTGCCAGCAGCTTAGATCTTACCTGGCAGACCCAGTACTTC. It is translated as CASSLDLTWQTQYF.